Included here is one T cell receptor beta chain sequence, with context. This sample is drawn from a study of identical twins. With template switching, a universal primer site was added, and the cDNA carried unique molecular identifiers. TCRdb processed the 5' RACE reads anew with MiXCR; each CDR3 protein has one entry. The sample includes roughly 240,000 distinct CDR3 sequences, 6% to 8.5% of them seen just once. V dropped 3 bases and J dropped 2 bases, with 14 bases sitting between them. The germline V gene has CDR1 PRHDT and CDR2 FYEKMQ (reference sequence). The CDR3 consists of 15 residues. Healthy Caucasians made up all donors. This same sample was also taken into another study, of yellow fever vaccine responses in identical twins.

The sequence was obtained from a young woman in good health. The sequencing sample was made of CD8+ T cells sorted from blood. The chain recombines TRBV13 with TRBJ2-7; D tentatively fits TRBD1 or TRBD2 (5 bases each). CDR3 sequence (DNA): TGTGCCAGCAGCTTGACGGGACCCCTCGCCTACGAGCAGTACTTC. The encoded protein is CASSLTGPLAYEQYF. Variable domain in full (rest from reference TRBV13 and TRBJ2-7): AAGVIQSPRHLIKEKRETATLKCYPIPRHDTVYWYQQGPGQDPQFLISFYEKMQSDKGSIPDRFSAQQFSDYHSELNMSSLELGDSALYFCASSLTGPLAYEQYFGPGTRLTVT.